The 17 T cell receptor beta chains below all came from one sample that was sequenced in a study of control samples from healthy donors and cancer patients. The repertoire was sequenced with immunoSEQ multiplex PCR; TCRdb's copy has only in-frame clones and lacks some. The data show approximately 160,000 clones, more than 85% seen once. Source material: blood. The receptors stem from a woman under 40 in good health.

This rearrangement joins TRBV19 to TRBJ1-3; 7 positions match TRBD1. The junction had 8 bases not matched to a gene; V was cut back by 6 bases and J by 0 bases. The CDR3 has 16 residues. Per the germline V gene, CDR1 is LNHDA and CDR2 is SQIVND (reference sequence). The CDR3 loop reads CASRGTALSSGNTIYF. DNA for the CDR3: TGTGCCAGTAGGGGGACAGCCTTAAGCTCTGGAAACACCATATATTTT.

The rearrangement links TRBV27 to TRBJ2-2, with D possibly matching TRBD2 (5 bases). Germline V lookup: CDR1 MNHEY, CDR2 SMNVEV (reference sequence). The CDR3 loop spans 13 amino acids. Trimming left V 8 bases short and J 7 bases short, with 14 bases between. In DNA, the CDR3 is TGTGCCAGCCTCAATCTAGCAAACGGGGAGCTGTTTTTT. Translation: CASLNLANGELFF.

The V gene is TRBV27, the J gene TRBJ2-5; D possibly corresponds to TRBD2 (5 bases). Looked up from germline, CDR1 is MNHEY and CDR2 is SMNVEV (reference sequence). CDR3 length: 13 amino acids. The V and J ends lost 3 bases and 7 bases respectively, with 12 bases between them. CDR3 sequence reads: CASSLASAGTQYF. The CDR3 DNA sequence: TGTGCCAGCAGTTTGGCCTCGGCGGGGACCCAGTACTTC.

The rearrangement joins TRBV28 to TRBJ2-3; D call uncertain. V gave up 4 bases and J gave up 6 bases, with 14 bases separating them. Germline CDR1 is MDHEN and CDR2 is SYDVKM. The CDR3 spans 14 residues. CDR3 DNA: TGTGCCAGCAGTTCCGACCCGCTGCGGGATACGCAGTATTTT. Translation gives CASSSDPLRDTQYF.

The rearrangement uses TRBV5-6 and TRBJ2-7; D unresolved. The CDR3 sequence is 14 residues long. Germline loops: CDR1 SGHDT, CDR2 YYEEEE. Trimming pared 4 bases from V and 1 base from J, leaving 12 bases between. The CDR3: CASSIDMNSYEQYF. The CDR3 nucleotides are TGTGCCAGCAGCATTGACATGAATTCCTACGAGCAGTACTTC.

This chain joins TRBV7-3 and TRBJ2-3; TRBD1 or TRBD2 may be the D gene (7 bases each). The CDR3 runs to 14 residues. V shed 4 bases and J shed 1 base, with 9 bases lying between them. Germline CDR1 is SGHTA and CDR2 is FQGTGA. CDR3 coding DNA: TGTGCCAGCAGCTCAGGGGGGGGCACAGATACGCAGTATTTT. This sequence encodes CASSSGGGTDTQYF.

Worth noting for this clone: This sample also contains other DNA sequences that code for the same CDR3. The chain has TRBV2 and TRBJ2-3; D tentatively reads TRBD1 or TRBD2 (5 bases each). The V gene's germline CDR1 is SNHLY and CDR2 FYNNEI. V lost 3 bases and J 8 bases, leaving 12 bases between the germline ends. The CDR3 has 13 amino acids. The CDR3 nucleotides read TGTGCCAGCAGTGAGGGGGTACGAAGTACGCAGTATTTT. Protein product: CASSEGVRSTQYF.

Remarks on this clone: This same CDR3 is encoded by further DNA sequences in the sample. Here the CDR3 reads CASSAVLTDTQYF. The CDR3 region has the DNA TGCGCCAGCAGTGCGGTCCTCACAGATACGCAGTATTTT. This chain joins TRBV10-1 and TRBJ2-3; D is ambiguous. Between the trimmed V and J ends, which lost 4 bases and 2 bases, there was a span of 7 bases. Germline V gene sequence: CDR1 WNHNN, CDR2 SYGVQD (reference sequence). The CDR3 is 13 amino acids.

The chain is built from TRBV7-9 and TRBJ1-1; D is unclear. The CDR3 length is 15 residues. In germline, CDR1 is SEHNR, CDR2 FQNEAQ (reference sequence). With 6 bases removed from V and 2 bases from J, the gap between germline ends came to 16 bases. Here the CDR3 reads CASSPGGGPNTEAFF. As DNA, the CDR3 is TGTGCCAGCAGTCCAGGAGGAGGGCCTAACACTGAAGCTTTCTTT.

The rearrangement links TRBV19 to TRBJ2-1; D remains unclear. V lost 1 base and J lost 0, with 7 bases in between. There are 15 residues in the CDR3. Germline-derived CDR1 and CDR2 are LNHDA and SQIVND (reference sequence). The CDR3 nucleotides are TGTGCCAGTAGTATAGGGGCAGTCTCCTACAATGAGCAGTTCTTC. Protein sequence: CASSIGAVSYNEQFF.

V and J are TRBV19 and TRBJ2-7, with D tentatively TRBD2 (6 bases). Trimming stripped 3 bases from V and 6 bases from J, with 9 bases between. The CDR3 contains 12 residues. Germline V gene lookup returns CDR1 LNHDA and CDR2 SQIVND (reference sequence). CDR3 in DNA: TGTGCCAGTAGTATGGCCGGGGGCGAGCAGTACTTC. It codes for CASSMAGGEQYF.

The rearrangement joins TRBV12-5 to TRBJ2-7; D ambiguous. Trimming pared 0 bases from V and 9 bases from J, leaving 9 bases between. From germline, CDR1 is LGHNT and CDR2 FRNRAP. The CDR3 runs to 12 residues. CDR3 region: CASGLVWPGQYF. CDR3 DNA sequence: TGTGCTAGTGGTTTGGTTTGGCCAGGGCAGTACTTC.

The chain uses TRBV27 and TRBJ1-2; D is ambiguous. From germline, CDR1 is MNHEY and CDR2 SMNVEV (reference sequence). This CDR3 is 15 amino acids long. V shed 5 bases and J shed 2 bases, with 15 bases lying between them. In nucleotides, the CDR3 is TGTGCCAGCAGTGCCCATGGGGTATCCAACTATGGCTACACCTTC. Residues: CASSAHGVSNYGYTF.

The chain recombines TRBV12-3 or TRBV12-4 with TRBJ2-1; D gene unclear. The V gene lost 1 base and the J gene lost 9 bases, with 7 bases spanning the gap. There are 12 residues in the CDR3. CDR3 region: CASSLGDLEQFF. The CDR3 bases are TGTGCCAGCAGTTTAGGAGATCTTGAGCAGTTCTTC.

The chain is built from TRBV28 and TRBJ1-5; weak D call: TRBD1 (5 bases). Germline CDR1 and CDR2: MDHEN and SYDVKM. There are 16 residues in the CDR3. V gave up 4 bases and J gave up 2 bases, with 15 bases separating them. CDR3 coding DNA: TGTGCCAGCAGTTCCCACAGGTTGGGGGGCAATCAGCCCCAGCATTTT. Amino acids: CASSSHRLGGNQPQHF.

The chain employs TRBV19 and TRBJ2-7, with TRBD1 identical over 11 bases. After removal of 3 bases from V and 3 bases from J, the junction contained 4 bases not matched to a gene. CDR1 is LNHDA and CDR2 is SQIVND in the germline V gene (reference sequence). The CDR3 has 15 amino acids. CDR3: CASSISGTGGYEQYF. DNA of the CDR3: TGTGCCAGTAGTATTTCCGGGACAGGGGGCTACGAGCAGTACTTC.

The chain combines TRBV11-1 with TRBJ2-7, with 10 bases aligning to TRBD1. J lost 5 bases, V lost 2 bases, and 6 bases had no gene match. Germline-derived CDR1 and CDR2 are SGHAT and FQDESV (reference sequence). This CDR3 has 15 amino acids. The CDR3 spells CASSLRRDRGDEQYF. CDR3 nucleotides: TGTGCCAGCAGCTTAAGGCGGGACAGGGGCGACGAGCAGTACTTC. The variable domain in full, with the rest retrieved from reference TRBV11-1 and TRBJ2-7, is EAEVAQSPRYKITEKSQAVAFWCDPISGHATLYWYRQILGQGPELLVQFQDESVVDDSQLPKDRFSAERLKGVDSTLKIQPAELGDSAMYLCASSLRRDRGDEQYFGPGTRLTVT.